Listed below are T cell receptor beta chains from one sample, sequenced in a study of regulatory T cells in long-lasting Graves disease. In TCRdb, the multiplex PCR reads were re-called with MiXCR into one record per CDR3 protein. This table has about 330,000 distinct CDR3 sequences, roughly 15% appearing once. The data also belong to a second study, concerning T cells in Graves' hyperthyroidism and ophthalmopathy.

The source material was peripheral blood mononuclear cells (PBMCs), sampled at new diagnosis, from a patient treated with antithyroid drugs. The receptors stem from a woman aged 18-29 years with Graves disease. CDR3s include the opening cysteine and the closing phenylalanine or tryptophan. The D gene is left open where the match is weak. Clone size is shown for a subset of rows, as once, few, many or a class of expanded clone.

v_gene,d_gene,j_gene,abundance,CDR3aa,CDR3nt
TRBV5-1,NA,TRBJ2-7,many,CASSLELLTYEQYF,TGCGCCAGCAGCTTGGAACTTCTAACCTACGAGCAGTACTTC
TRBV5-1,TRBD2,TRBJ2-1,NA,CASWVGTSGFYNEQFF,TGCGCCAGCTGGGTCGGGACTAGCGGATTCTACAATGAGCAGTTCTTC
TRBV6-9,NA,TRBJ1-2,many,CASSSSGVGYTF,TGTGCCAGCAGTTCATCGGGGGTGGGCTACACCTTC
TRBV3-1,NA,TRBJ1-1,many,CASSQFMNTEAFF,TGTGCCAGCAGCCAGTTCATGAACACTGAAGCTTTCTTT
TRBV13,TRBD1,TRBJ2-5,NA,CASSLDVPGQGTQGTQYF,TGTGCCAGCAGCTTAGATGTCCCGGGACAGGGGACTCAAGGGACCCAGTACTTC
TRBV18,NA,TRBJ1-3,NA,CASSPPNGHSGNTIYF,TGTGCCAGCTCACCACCGAACGGCCACTCTGGAAACACCATATATTTT
TRBV4-1,NA,TRBJ1-1,few,CASNRMGALTEAFF,TGCGCCAGCAACCGAATGGGGGCGCTCACTGAAGCTTTCTTT
TRBV13,TRBD2,TRBJ2-7,many,CASSHGVAGPYEQYF,TGTGCCAGCAGCCATGGGGTAGCGGGCCCCTACGAGCAGTACTTC
TRBV19,NA,TRBJ1-1,many,CASSALRSEAFF,TGTGCCAGTAGCGCCCTAAGGTCTGAAGCTTTCTTT
TRBV28,NA,TRBJ2-3,few,CASSVAGIHTQYF,TGTGCCAGTTCAGTAGCAGGCATTCATACGCAGTATTTT
TRBV5-1,NA,TRBJ1-2,many,CASSLDSNYGYTF,TGTGCCAGCAGCTTAGACAGTAACTATGGCTACACCTTC
TRBV3-1,NA,TRBJ2-3,many,CASSSAGRFHTQYF,TGTGCCAGCTCAAGCGCGGGGAGGTTCCATACGCAGTATTTT
TRBV6-5,NA,TRBJ1-3,many,CASSSRGTSGNTIYF,TGTGCCAGCAGTTCAAGGGGAACCTCTGGAAACACCATATATTTT